This T cell receptor beta chain was sequenced in a study of T cells in Graves' hyperthyroidism and ophthalmopathy. Study observations and caveats: Before onset, ophthalmopathy was predicted by the model a median roughly 6.8 months earlier. Ophthalmopathy was told apart from stable hyperthyroidism by a 13 V-J model.

V lost 1 base, J lost 4 bases, and 6 bases stayed unmatched. This CDR3 region has 16 residues. This clonotype has ten or more counts. Its specificity is unknown. Regions amplified from RNA transcripts were the TCR beta CDR3 regions. The HTBI primer set served for first-round RT-PCR of the TCR CDR3. TCRdb processed the multiplex PCR reads anew with MiXCR; each CDR3 protein has one entry. The table has 350,000 or so distinct CDR3 sequences, less than 20% seen once. A NOSPECS grade of at least 4, a Clinical Activity Score of at least 3 and duration under 3 months were recorded in ophthalmopathy patients. The V gene is TRBV12-3 or TRBV12-4, the J gene TRBJ2-5; 10 nucleotides match TRBD2. This TCR was sampled from a woman between 40 and 50 years old with Graves' ophthalmopathy. Material: blood. Here the CDR3 reads CASSLGGLAGAETQYF. In nucleotides, the CDR3 is TGTGCCAGCAGTTTAGGAGGCCTAGCGGGAGCAGAGACCCAGTACTTC.